The clone carrying this T cell receptor (beta chain) showed up just a few times. Antigen unknown. TCRdb analysed the reads with MiXCR anew, one entry per CDR3 protein. The sample includes about 530,000 distinct CDR3 sequences, roughly 29% of them seen just once. This CDR3 region has 17 residues. Trimming removed 0 bases from V and 7 bases from J; junction bases left unmatched: 10. CDR1 is MGHRA, CDR2 YSYEKL, per germline. The data were taken from a study of T cell repertoires in cytomegalovirus infection. The overall study: The public TCR beta signatures pointed to both CMV infection and matching HLA type. Study-level findings and limits: Cumulated frequencies of public TCR beta families served to identify carriers of CMV plus the relevant HLA. Ex vivo, HLA-C-restricted CMV-specific TCR beta clonotypes prevailed over the rest of the response.

The genes are TRBV4-1 and TRBJ2-2; 8 bases match TRBD2. The TCR sequence derives from a human donor in good health (CMV status not recorded). Some clones in this sample may be carry-over from other donors' samples. The sequencing sample was made of PBMCs. The CDR3 reads CASSQDKGGRWIGELFF. DNA of the CDR3: TGCGCCAGCAGCCAAGATAAGGGCGGGAGGTGGATCGGGGAGCTGTTTTTT.